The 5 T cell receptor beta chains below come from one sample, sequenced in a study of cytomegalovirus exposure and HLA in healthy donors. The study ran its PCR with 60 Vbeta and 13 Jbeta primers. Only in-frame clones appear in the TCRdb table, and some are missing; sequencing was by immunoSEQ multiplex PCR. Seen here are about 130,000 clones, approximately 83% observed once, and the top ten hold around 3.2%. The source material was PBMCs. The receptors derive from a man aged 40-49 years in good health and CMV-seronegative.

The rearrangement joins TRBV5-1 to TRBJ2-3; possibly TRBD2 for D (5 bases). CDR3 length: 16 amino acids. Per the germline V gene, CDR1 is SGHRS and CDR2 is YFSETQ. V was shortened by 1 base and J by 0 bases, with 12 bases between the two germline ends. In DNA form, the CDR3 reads TGCGCCAGCAGCTTGTCAGCGGAGGCTAGCACAGATACGCAGTATTTT. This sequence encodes CASSLSAEASTDTQYF.

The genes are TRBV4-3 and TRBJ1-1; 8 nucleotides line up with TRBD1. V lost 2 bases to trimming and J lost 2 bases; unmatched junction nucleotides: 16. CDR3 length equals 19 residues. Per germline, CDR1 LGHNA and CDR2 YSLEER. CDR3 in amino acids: CASSQLRGRGRPTNTEAFF. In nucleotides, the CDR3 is TGCGCCAGCAGCCAATTAAGGGGCAGGGGGCGACCGACCAACACTGAAGCTTTCTTT.

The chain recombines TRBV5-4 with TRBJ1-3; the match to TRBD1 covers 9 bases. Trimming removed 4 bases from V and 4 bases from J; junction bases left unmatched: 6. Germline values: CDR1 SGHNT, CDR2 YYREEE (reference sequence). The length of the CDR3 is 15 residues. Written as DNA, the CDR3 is TGTGCCAGCAGCCGGACAGGGGATACGGGAAACACCATATATTTT. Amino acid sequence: CASSRTGDTGNTIYF.

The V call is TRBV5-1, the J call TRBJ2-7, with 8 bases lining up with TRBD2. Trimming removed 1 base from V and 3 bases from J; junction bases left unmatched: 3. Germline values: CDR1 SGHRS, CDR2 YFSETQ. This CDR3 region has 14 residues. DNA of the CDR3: TGCGCCAGCAGCTTGAACGGGGGGGACTACGAGCAGTACTTC. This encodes CASSLNGGDYEQYF.

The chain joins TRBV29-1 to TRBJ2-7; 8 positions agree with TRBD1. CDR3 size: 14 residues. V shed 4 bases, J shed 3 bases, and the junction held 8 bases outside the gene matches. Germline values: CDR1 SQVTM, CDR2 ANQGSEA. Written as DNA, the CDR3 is TGCAGCGTTGTTGGAGACAGGGGAAACTACGAGCAGTACTTC. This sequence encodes CSVVGDRGNYEQYF.